The 20 T cell receptor beta chains reported below all come from one sample, sequenced in a study of human T cells and chemical hapten exposure. One entry per CDR3 protein results from TCRdb running MiXCR on the RACE reads. The sample yields a few hundred thousand distinct CDR3 sequences, 8.6% seen once. The sample's time point: pre-sensitization, week 0. This sample's treatment: therapeutic diphenylcyclopropenone sensitization with weekly scalp DPC. The sequences come from whole blood, collected in connection with sensitization to the hapten diphenylcyclopropenone (DPC). The receptors shown here come from a woman aged 35 to 49 with alopecia areata. Some clones in this sample may be carry-over from other donors' samples.

The genes are TRBV6-1 and TRBJ2-1; TRBD1 or TRBD2 may be the D gene (6 bases each). The V end lost 6 bases, the J end lost 15 bases, and 30 bases lay between the germline ends. The CDR3 loop spans 16 amino acids. Per germline, CDR1 MNHNS and CDR2 SASEGT. In DNA, the CDR3 is TGTGCCAGCAGCCCCCCGGGGGCTAGACGGCGGGGTGCTCCGTTCTTC. The encoded protein is CASSPPGARRRGAPFF.

CDR3 DNA sequence: TGCAGTGCTAGAGATCCAACTAATGAAAAACTGTTTTTT. Amino acid sequence: CSARDPTNEKLFF. The V gene is TRBV20-1, the J gene TRBJ1-4; D unclear. V was trimmed by 0 bases and J by 0 bases, leaving 2 bases between them. CDR1 is DFQATT and CDR2 is SNEGSKA in the germline V gene (reference sequence). The CDR3 contains 13 residues.

J is TRBJ2-7 and V is TRBV3-1; D uncertain. The CDR3 extends over 12 amino acids. The ends were cut back, 3 bases at V and 3 bases at J, with 6 bases in the middle. CDR1 LGHDT and CDR2 YNNKEL come from the germline V gene (reference sequence). The CDR3 nucleotides read TGTGCCAGCAGCCAGGGGATCTACGAGCAGTACTTC. Translating gives CASSQGIYEQYF.

V is TRBV6-5 and J is TRBJ1-1, with D hard to call. The length of the CDR3 is 13 residues. Germline V gives CDR1 MNHEY, CDR2 SVGAGI. V lost 4 bases, J lost 1 base, and 7 bases lay in between. CDR3 region: CASSFSWNTEAFF. The DNA of the CDR3 is TGTGCCAGCAGTTTTTCTTGGAACACTGAAGCTTTCTTT.

The chain carries TRBV20-1 and TRBJ2-1; a possible D gene is TRBD2 (7 bases). V lost 5 bases and J 7 bases, leaving 18 bases between the germline ends. Per germline, CDR1 DFQATT and CDR2 SNEGSKA (reference sequence). This CDR3 comprises 14 residues. CDR3 DNA sequence: TGCAGTGCTCACCGACTAGCAGGGGCAAATGAGCAGTTCTTC. Its protein is CSAHRLAGANEQFF.

This chain connects TRBV18 to TRBJ1-3; 11 nucleotides match TRBD1. Unmatched junction bases numbered 2, after V lost 3 bases and J lost 4 bases. Germline lookup yields CDR1 KGHSH and CDR2 LQKENI. This CDR3 region has 15 residues. CDR3 protein: CASSPGQGAGNTIYF. In nucleotides, the CDR3 is TGTGCCAGCTCACCCGGACAGGGGGCAGGAAACACCATATATTTT.

V and J are TRBV10-3 and TRBJ2-3; the match to TRBD2 covers 8 bases. V was pared by 6 bases and J by 0 bases, with 5 bases of the junction left unmatched. The CDR3 totals 15 residues. Germline V gene sequence: CDR1 ENHRY, CDR2 SYGVKD. In nucleotides, the CDR3 is TGTGCCATCAGCCCCGTAGCGGGAAGCACAGATACGCAGTATTTT. Amino acids: CAISPVAGSTDTQYF.

This clonotype turned up a few times. The V and J genes are TRBV7-2 and TRBJ2-7; the D gene is possibly TRBD2 (5 bases). The germline V and J ends were trimmed by 5 bases and 6 bases, with 23 bases remaining between them. CDR1 is SGHTA, CDR2 FQGNSA, per germline. This CDR3 region has 16 residues. CDR3 amino acids: CASSPRAGNPPPEQYF. In DNA form, the CDR3 reads TGTGCCAGCAGCCCGAGGGCGGGTAATCCCCCCCCCGAGCAGTACTTC.

This chain joins TRBV6-6 and TRBJ2-2; TRBD1 agrees at 9 bases. Germline-derived CDR1 and CDR2 are MNHNY and SVGAGI (reference sequence). This CDR3 has 16 residues. Trimming removed 5 bases from V and 4 bases from J; junction bases left unmatched: 8. The CDR3 bases are TGTGCCAGCAGTCCACCGGGACAGGGACGCACCGGGGAGCTGTTTTTT. Its protein is CASSPPGQGRTGELFF.

J is TRBJ2-5 and V is TRBV10-3; D possibly uses TRBD1 or TRBD2 (5 bases each). Trimming took 2 bases from V and 5 from J, leaving 18 bases between them. The CDR3 totals 16 residues. Germline lookup yields CDR1 ENHRY and CDR2 SYGVKD. The CDR3 nucleotides read TGTGCCATCAGTGAGCTTGCCGGGACGTCCGGGGAGACCCAGTACTTC. Translation gives CAISELAGTSGETQYF.

The table lists this clonotype with a few counts. This chain joins TRBV6-5 and TRBJ2-1; D perhaps matches TRBD2 (5 bases). CDR1 and CDR2 from the germline V gene are MNHEY and SVGAGI. This CDR3 has 14 amino acids. V was trimmed by 0 bases and J by 5 bases, leaving 8 bases between them. The CDR3 protein is CASSYSRADNEQFF. CDR3 coding DNA: TGTGCCAGCAGTTACTCGAGAGCGGACAATGAGCAGTTCTTC.

The chain combines TRBV2 with TRBJ2-4; TRBD2 might be the D (6 bases). The CDR3 consists of 14 residues. CDR1 is SNHLY, CDR2 FYNNEI, per germline. Trimming took 7 bases from V and 7 from J, leaving 17 bases between them. The CDR3 is CASTSHPGGNIQYF. The CDR3 nucleotides are TGTGCCAGCACGTCGCATCCTGGGGGGAACATTCAGTACTTC.

The V gene is TRBV7-9, the J gene TRBJ2-4; 11 nucleotides line up with TRBD1. The germline CDR1 and CDR2 sequences are SEHNR and FQNEAQ (reference sequence). The CDR3 is 15 residues long. V shed 4 bases, J shed 8 bases, and the junction held 7 bases outside the gene matches. CDR3 in amino acids: CASSSGQGGFDIQYF. CDR3 nucleotide sequence: TGTGCCAGCAGCTCGGGACAGGGGGGTTTTGACATTCAGTACTTC.

This clonotype has more than one count but fewer than ten. One junction end does not reproduce the germline sequence, and a read error may be involved. The chain is built from TRBV7-8 and TRBJ2-5, with TRBD2 as a possible D gene (5 bases). CDR1 is SGHVS, CDR2 FQNEAQ, per germline. The CDR3 runs 10 residues. The CDR3 loop reads CASSWRHPWF. The CDR3 region has the DNA TGTGCCAGCAGCTGGAGGCATCCTTGGTTC.

The CDR3 sequence is CASSPQGPYEAFF. The CDR3 DNA follows: TGTGCCAGCAGCCCGCAAGGTCCGTACGAAGCTTTCTTT. This rearrangement joins TRBV3-1 to TRBJ1-1, with D unresolved. Trimming cost V 4 bases and J 8 bases, with 14 bases left between them. Germline lookup yields CDR1 LGHDT and CDR2 YNNKEL (reference sequence). This CDR3 contains 13 residues.

V and J are TRBV30 and TRBJ1-5, with 7 bases lining up with TRBD1. CDR1 and CDR2 from the germline V gene are GTSNPN and SVGIG (reference sequence). V shed 3 bases, J shed 7 bases, and the junction held 9 bases outside the gene matches. The CDR3 is made up of 14 amino acids. CDR3 DNA: TGTGCCTGGAGCTTGACAGGGAGGGGGCAGCCCCAGCATTTT. Protein product: CAWSLTGRGQPQHF.

This clonotype was recorded many times. The J gene is TRBJ1-4, the V gene TRBV28, with 8 bases matching TRBD1. CDR1 is MDHEN, CDR2 SYDVKM, per germline. CDR3 length: 15 amino acids. Losses at the gene ends were 4 bases for V and 3 bases for J; bases not matched to a gene: 4. The CDR3 here is CASSSRQGSNEKLFF. The CDR3 coding sequence is TGTGCCAGCAGTTCCCGACAGGGGTCTAATGAAAAACTGTTTTTT.

In its sample, this clonotype was seen a few times. The CDR3 DNA is TGCGCCAGCAGCTCAAACACGGGCATCCTGGAGACCCAGTACTTC. It translates to CASSSNTGILETQYF. The chain links TRBV5-1 to TRBJ2-5; D is ambiguous. This CDR3 has 15 amino acids. Germline V lookup: CDR1 SGHRS, CDR2 YFSETQ. The V and J ends lost 3 bases and 5 bases respectively, with 17 bases between them. The full variable domain, completed using reference TRBV5-1 and TRBJ2-5, is KAGVTQTPRYLIKTRGQQVTLSCSPISGHRSVSWYQQTPGQGLQFLFEYFSETQRNKGNFPGRFSGRQFSNSRSEMNVSTLELGDSALYLCASSSNTGILETQYFGPGTRLLVL.

V and J are TRBV28 and TRBJ2-1, with D perhaps assigned TRBD1 or TRBD2 (5 bases each). Trimming left V 5 bases short and J 2 bases short, with 28 bases between. CDR1 and CDR2 (germline): MDHEN, SYDVKM. The CDR3 has 20 residues. The CDR3 bases are TGTGCCAGCAGTCAATCCGGGACCCACGGAAGCCGCGGGCCCTACAATGAGCAGTTCTTC. Residues: CASSQSGTHGSRGPYNEQFF.

The chain recombines TRBV28 with TRBJ2-7; D tentatively fits TRBD1 or TRBD2 (6 bases each). This CDR3 spans 15 amino acids. V lost 3 bases and J lost 0, with 12 bases in between. Germline lookup yields CDR1 MDHEN and CDR2 SYDVKM. The CDR3 loop reads CASSFRGVSSYEQYF. In DNA, the CDR3 is TGTGCCAGCAGTTTTAGGGGGGTTTCCTCCTACGAGCAGTACTTC.